This T cell receptor (beta chain) is drawn from a study of blood T cell repertoires in COVID-19. Study background: The study drew acute and convalescent COVID-19 samples from the United States, Italy and Spain. Sample material is recorded as cDNA or gDNA derived from T cells, B-cell-depleted T cells, or PBMCs.

Original processing methods: Nucleated cell counts were estimated from reference gene primer amplification. TCRdb keeps only in-frame clones here, not all; method: immunoSEQ multiplex PCR. V and J calls and clone size are given by that table; D and trimming were obtained from the DNA. The sample comprises some 50,000 clones, about 86% of which are singletons, and over 4.5% rests with the top ten. This clone appeared a single time. The sequenced sample consisted of peripheral blood. The clonotype was recovered from a man aged 35-49 years with active COVID-19.

Here the CDR3 reads CATSELRTGQETQYF. As DNA, the CDR3 is TGTGCCACCAGTGAATTAAGGACAGGCCAAGAGACCCAGTACTTC. The chain links TRBV24-1 to TRBJ2-5, with 7 bases identical to TRBD1. Germline values: CDR1 KGHDR, CDR2 SFDVKD. With V trimmed by 4 bases and J by 1 base, 5 bases remained unmatched. This CDR3 is 15 amino acids long.